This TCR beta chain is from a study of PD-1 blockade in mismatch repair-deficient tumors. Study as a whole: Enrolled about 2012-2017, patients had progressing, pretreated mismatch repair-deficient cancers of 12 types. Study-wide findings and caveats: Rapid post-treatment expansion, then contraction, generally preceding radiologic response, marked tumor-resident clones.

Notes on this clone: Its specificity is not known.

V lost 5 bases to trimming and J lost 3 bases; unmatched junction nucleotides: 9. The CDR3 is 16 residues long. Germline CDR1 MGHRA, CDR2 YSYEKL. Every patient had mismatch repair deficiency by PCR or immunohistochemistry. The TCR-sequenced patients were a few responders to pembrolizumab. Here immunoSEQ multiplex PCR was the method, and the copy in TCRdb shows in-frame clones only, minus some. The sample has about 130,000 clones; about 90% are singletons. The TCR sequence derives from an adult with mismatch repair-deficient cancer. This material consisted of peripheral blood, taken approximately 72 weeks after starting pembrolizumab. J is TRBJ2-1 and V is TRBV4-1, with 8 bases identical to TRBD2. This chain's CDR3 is CASSLRLASFYNEQFF. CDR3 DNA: TGCGCCAGCAGCTTACGACTAGCGTCCTTCTACAATGAGCAGTTCTTC.